The 13 T cell receptor beta chains presented below share a single source sample, sequenced in a study of CD8+CD57+ T cells in acquired aplastic anemia. Investigators profiled TCR beta VDJ and CDR3 from genomic DNA template. TCRdb used MiXCR to reprocess the reads, holding one entry per CDR3 protein. Of some 150,000 distinct CDR3 sequences in the sample, 41% were seen once. Sequenced input: sorted CD4+, CD8+, or CD8+CD57+ T cells (not recorded which) from PBMCs. These receptors were collected from a human donor in good health, serving as a control.

Worth noting for this clonotype: A much bigger clone sits one base away, suggesting this may be a read error. The V gene is TRBV9, the J gene TRBJ1-4, with D tentatively TRBD1 (5 bases). The length of the CDR3 is 15 residues. Per germline, CDR1 SGDLS and CDR2 YYNGEE. The CDR3 loop is CANSVAVRADEKLFF. The CDR3 bases are TGTGCCAACAGCGTAGCGGTCAGGGCTGATGAAAAACTGTTTTTT.

This clonotype came up many times. The rearrangement uses TRBV12-3 or TRBV12-4 and TRBJ1-6; D unclear. V lost 5 bases, J lost 6 bases, and 8 bases lay in between. CDR3 length: 13 residues. In nucleotides, the CDR3 is TGTGCCAGCAGTCCTCTACTTAATTCACCCCTCCACTTT. This translates into CASSPLLNSPLHF.

As regards this clonotype: The junction does not match germline at one end; this may be a read error. This chain uses TRBV10-3 with TRBJ2-7, with TRBD2 identical over 11 bases. The CDR3 totals 16 residues. Germline lookup yields CDR1 ENHRY and CDR2 SYGVKD. The chain's CDR3 is CASSEFLAGGLYEQYF. As DNA, the CDR3 is TGTGCCAGCAGTGAATTTCTAGCGGGAGGTTTATACGAGCAGTACTTC.

This chain uses TRBV18 with TRBJ2-5; the D gene is possibly TRBD2 (5 bases). The ends were cut back, 1 base at V and 5 bases at J, with 14 bases in the middle. The CDR3 is 15 residues long. From germline, CDR1 is KGHSH and CDR2 LQKENI. As DNA, the CDR3 is TGTGCCAGCTCACCACGATCCGGGGTACAGGAGACCCAGTACTTC. Translated: CASSPRSGVQETQYF.

In regard to this clonotype: Its ends do not fully match the called genes, so a read error is possible. The chain combines TRBV29-1 with TRBJ1-1; 7 bases are a match to TRBD1. CDR3 length: 13 amino acids. CDR1 and CDR2 from the germline V gene are SQVTM and ANQGSEA. DNA for the CDR3: TGCAGCGTGGATACAGGGGTTAACGCTGAGGCTTTCTTT. Amino acids: CSVDTGVNAEAFF. The variable domain in full, with the rest retrieved from reference TRBV29-1 and TRBJ1-1, is SAVISQKPSRDICQRGTSLTIQCQVDSQVTMMFWYRQQPGQSLTLIATANQGSEATYESGFVIDKFPISRPNLTFSTLTVSNMSPEDSSIYLCSVDTGVNAEAFFGQGTRLTVV.

The V gene is TRBV29-1, the J gene TRBJ1-4; possible D gene TRBD1, 6 bases. Looked up from germline, CDR1 is SQVTM and CDR2 is ANQGSEA. Between the trimmed V and J ends, which lost 5 bases and 5 bases, there was a span of 12 bases. The CDR3 extends over 13 amino acids. The CDR3 bases are TGCAGCGTTACAGGGTCCTTGAATGAAAAACTGTTTTTT. Amino acid sequence: CSVTGSLNEKLFF.

The gene calls are TRBV4-1 and TRBJ1-2; 7 nucleotides line up with TRBD1. The CDR3 spans 15 residues. The germline CDR1 and CDR2 sequences are MGHRA and YSYEKL. V shed 3 bases and J 7 bases; nucleotides not matched to a gene: 11. The CDR3 sequence is CASSHTGALGGGYTF. As DNA, the CDR3 is TGCGCCAGCAGCCATACAGGGGCCCTTGGTGGTGGCTACACCTTC.

The rearrangement joins TRBV19 to TRBJ1-5; D not certain. The CDR3 consists of 16 residues. CDR1 LNHDA and CDR2 SQIVND come from the germline V gene (reference sequence). V shed 3 bases and J shed 0 bases, with 12 bases lying between them. CDR3 coding DNA: TGTGCCAGTAGTATTACTGCACTGTGTAGCAATCAGCCCCAGCATTTT. Amino acid sequence: CASSITALCSNQPQHF.

This clonotype has at least ten counts. The rearrangement joins TRBV20-1 to TRBJ2-3; TRBD2 matches 8 bases. The CDR3 is made up of 15 amino acids. Germline V gives CDR1 DFQATT, CDR2 SNEGSKA (reference sequence). V lost 5 bases to trimming and J lost 5 bases; unmatched junction nucleotides: 12. CDR3 region: CSAGAAGGSLDTQYF. CDR3 coding DNA: TGCAGTGCTGGGGCGGCGGGGGGCTCGCTAGATACGCAGTATTTT.

Turning to this clonotype: The conserved closing phenylalanine or tryptophan is absent in this CDR3, likely reflecting a read error. The DNA is left out, because the CDR3 cannot be placed on it with certainty; the CDR3 is given as TCRdb lists it. V gene TRBV4-1 combines with J gene TRBJ1-2; the D call in the table, TRBD1, was not verified against the DNA. Germline V gene sequence: CDR1 MGHRA, CDR2 YSYEKL. The CDR3 is 15 amino acids long, termini counted. This chain's CDR3 is CASSLLGQTNYGYAL.

This clonotype was picked up a small number of times. The chain joins TRBV18 to TRBJ1-4; 7 bases align to TRBD1. This CDR3 contains 17 residues. V lost 3 bases to trimming and J lost 7 bases; unmatched junction nucleotides: 14. Germline values: CDR1 KGHSH, CDR2 LQKENI. The CDR3 DNA sequence: TGTGCCAGCTCACCCCAGCGGACGACAGGGCTGGGTGAAAAACTGTTTTTT. Its protein product is CASSPQRTTGLGEKLFF.

The chain combines TRBV12-3 or TRBV12-4 with TRBJ2-1; 12 bases line up with TRBD2. With 5 bases clipped from V and 6 bases from J, the junction kept 8 bases outside the gene matches. The length of the CDR3 is 16 residues. The CDR3 here is CASSPGASGRGNEQFF. The CDR3 nucleotides are TGTGCCAGCAGTCCCGGGGCTAGCGGGAGGGGCAATGAGCAGTTCTTC.

This clonotype has at least ten counts. The chain employs TRBV12-3 or TRBV12-4 and TRBJ1-2; D might be TRBD1 (5 bases). The V gene lost 6 bases and the J gene lost 6 bases, with 14 bases spanning the gap. The CDR3 extends over 13 amino acids. The CDR3 is CASSEGRVNGYTF. DNA of the CDR3: TGTGCCAGCAGCGAGGGACGGGTTAATGGCTACACCTTC.